These 19 T cell receptor beta chains were all obtained from the same sample, sequenced in a study of identical twins. From the 5' RACE reads, TCRdb called clonotypes with MiXCR, one entry per CDR3 protein. The top ten clones hold roughly 12% of a sample with 100,000 or so distinct CDR3 sequences, under 6.5% of them seen once. The sequenced sample was memory T cells sorted from blood. Source of these receptors: a woman in her fifties or sixties in good health.

This clonotype occurred a few times. The chain links TRBV19 to TRBJ1-1; tentatively, D is TRBD1 (5 bases). V was shortened by 6 bases and J by 3 bases, with 17 bases between the two germline ends. The CDR3 is 15 residues long. Germline V gene lookup returns CDR1 LNHDA and CDR2 SQIVND (reference sequence). The CDR3 DNA sequence: TGTGCCAGTAGCGATCGGGGCTTGTCGGACACTGAAGCTTTCTTT. Translated: CASSDRGLSDTEAFF.

In its sample, this clonotype was seen many times. The chain couples TRBV7-8 to TRBJ1-2, with no clear D. V lost 7 bases, J lost 0 bases, and 12 bases lay in between. The CDR3 loop spans 14 amino acids. Germline CDR1 reads SGHVS; CDR2 reads FQNEAQ. CDR3 nucleotides: TGTGCCAGCACCTCCCGAAGAGCTAACTATGGCTACACCTTC. Its translation is CASTSRRANYGYTF.

This clonotype was picked up one time. The DNA for the CDR3 is TGTGCCAGCAGTGAACGGTGGGGAGTCCAGTACTTC. It encodes CASSERWGVQYF. The chain recombines TRBV2 with TRBJ2-7; the D gene is possibly TRBD2 (5 bases). Germline V gene lookup returns CDR1 SNHLY and CDR2 FYNNEI. CDR3 length: 12 amino acids. V was pared by 2 bases and J by 10 bases, with 12 bases between.

This clonotype was picked up many times. The genes are TRBV20-1 and TRBJ2-1; D may be TRBD2 (6 bases). There are 13 residues in the CDR3. In germline, CDR1 is DFQATT, CDR2 SNEGSKA (reference sequence). V lost 3 bases to trimming and J lost 4 bases, with 10 bases between them. The CDR3 DNA is TGCAGTGCTAGCGGGAGTGGTTACAATGAGCAGTTCTTC. Translating it yields CSASGSGYNEQFF.

This clonotype was counted between two and nine times. The chain has TRBV5-5 and TRBJ2-2, with a weak D call TRBD2 (6 bases). Germline assignment: CDR1 SGHKS and CDR2 YYEKEE (reference sequence). The germline V and J ends were trimmed by 0 bases and 4 bases, with 10 bases remaining between them. This CDR3 spans 15 amino acids. The CDR3 nucleotides are TGTGCCAGCAGCTTGGCCGGACTACCCACCGGGGAGCTGTTTTTT. Translating it yields CASSLAGLPTGELFF.

This clonotype was counted between two and nine times. This chain connects TRBV2 to TRBJ2-1; D unresolved. Per germline, CDR1 SNHLY and CDR2 FYNNEI. The CDR3 is made up of 15 amino acids. The V and J ends lost 1 base and 7 bases respectively, with 14 bases between them. The CDR3, as DNA: TGTGCCAGCAGTGAAGAGTTCGGTGGCAGGAATGAGCAGTTCTTC. Its translation is CASSEEFGGRNEQFF.

This clonotype showed up many times. This chain connects TRBV25-1 to TRBJ1-2; D may be TRBD1 (6 bases). V was cut by 8 bases and J by 0 bases, with 10 bases left in between. The CDR3 is made up of 13 amino acids. Germline CDR1 reads MGHDK; CDR2 reads SYGVNS. The CDR3 DNA follows: TGTGCCAGCGCGGACAGAGCTAACTATGGCTACACCTTC. Encoded protein: CASADRANYGYTF.

This clonotype came up many times. V gene TRBV6-5 combines with J gene TRBJ2-1; 9 bases line up with TRBD2. The V segment lost 0 bases and the J segment 4 bases; nucleotides outside the gene matches: 4. The germline CDR1 and CDR2 sequences are MNHEY and SVGAGI. The CDR3 is 16 residues long. This chain's CDR3 is CASSYSLAGKYNEQFF. CDR3 DNA: TGTGCCAGCAGTTACTCGCTAGCGGGGAAATACAATGAGCAGTTCTTC.

This rearrangement joins TRBV27 to TRBJ1-5; D might be TRBD1 (5 bases). V lost 2 bases to trimming and J lost 7 bases, with 15 bases between them. The germline V gene encodes CDR1 MNHEY and CDR2 SMNVEV (reference sequence). The CDR3 spans 15 residues. This CDR3 is CASSLRVGGSQPQHF. Here the CDR3 DNA reads TGTGCCAGCAGTTTAAGAGTGGGGGGAAGCCAGCCCCAGCATTTT.

This clonotype was detected a few times. V and J are TRBV18 and TRBJ2-3; no clear D. This CDR3 is 13 amino acids long. Germline lookup yields CDR1 KGHSH and CDR2 LQKENI. Between the trimmed V and J ends, which lost 3 bases and 3 bases, there was a span of 7 bases. For the CDR3, the DNA is TGTGCCAGCTCACCCATTAGGACAGATACGCAGTATTTT. As protein: CASSPIRTDTQYF. Variable domain in full (rest from reference TRBV18 and TRBJ2-3): NAGVMQNPRHLVRRRGQEARLRCSPMKGHSHVYWYRQLPEEGLKFMVYLQKENIIDESGMPKERFSAEFPKEGPSILRIQQVVRGDSAAYFCASSPIRTDTQYFGPGTRLTVL.

This clonotype was detected many times. The chain combines TRBV5-1 with TRBJ2-3; 8 positions agree with TRBD2. The germline V gene encodes CDR1 SGHRS and CDR2 YFSETQ. V dropped 5 bases and J dropped 6; count of bases not matched to a gene: 8. The CDR3 spans 14 residues. This CDR3 is CASSSGTSADTQYF. The CDR3 coding sequence is TGCGCCAGCAGTTCCGGGACTAGTGCTGATACGCAGTATTTT.

This clonotype was seen ten or more times. The chain uses TRBV20-1 and TRBJ2-5, with 9 bases fitting TRBD2. The ends lost 5 bases at V and 2 bases at J; junction bases unmatched: 3. This CDR3 is 13 amino acids long. The germline gives CDR1 DFQATT, CDR2 SNEGSKA (reference sequence). The DNA of the CDR3 is TGCAGTGCTGGACTAGCGCCACAAGAGACCCAGTACTTC. As protein: CSAGLAPQETQYF.

In this sample, this clonotype turned up many times. The chain has TRBV7-2 and TRBJ2-1; no reliable D call. Germline-derived CDR1 and CDR2 are SGHTA and FQGNSA. V shed 4 bases and J shed 16 bases, with 17 bases lying between them. The length of the CDR3 is 12 residues. In nucleotides, the CDR3 is TGTGCCAGCAGCTCCAACCTCTATAACAGTTTCTTC. This encodes CASSSNLYNSFF.

This clonotype occurred many times. The rearrangement links TRBV7-9 to TRBJ2-3; D possibly matches TRBD1 or TRBD2 (5 bases each). The length of the CDR3 is 12 residues. Trimming shortened V by 4 bases and J by 4 bases, and 6 bases separated the two germline ends. The germline V gene encodes CDR1 SEHNR and CDR2 FQNEAQ (reference sequence). The DNA for the CDR3 is TGTGCCAGCAGCTGGGGGTCAGATACGCAGTATTTT. Its protein is CASSWGSDTQYF.

This clonotype was counted ten times or more. V and J are TRBV5-1 and TRBJ2-1, with TRBD2 matching over 7 bases. With 2 bases clipped from V and 3 bases from J, the junction kept 8 bases outside the gene matches. CDR1 and CDR2 from the germline V gene are SGHRS and YFSETQ. CDR3 size: 16 residues. CDR3 protein: CASSFQAGINYNEQFF. The CDR3 nucleotides are TGCGCCAGCAGCTTTCAAGCGGGGATAAACTACAATGAGCAGTTCTTC. The complete variable domain, with remaining parts taken from reference TRBV5-1 and TRBJ2-1, reads KAGVTQTPRYLIKTRGQQVTLSCSPISGHRSVSWYQQTPGQGLQFLFEYFSETQRNKGNFPGRFSGRQFSNSRSEMNVSTLELGDSALYLCASSFQAGINYNEQFFGPGTRLTVL.

In this sample, this clonotype turned up many times. The chain couples TRBV2 to TRBJ2-2; 9 nucleotides align to TRBD1. This CDR3 comprises 14 residues. Germline V gene sequence: CDR1 SNHLY, CDR2 FYNNEI. The ends lost 3 bases at V and 5 bases at J; junction bases unmatched: 1. CDR3 DNA sequence: TGTGCCAGCAGTGAGGGGACAGGGACCGGGGAGCTGTTTTTT. It encodes CASSEGTGTGELFF.

Points on this clonotype: This may arise from a read error, as a much more abundant clone is one base away. The chain recombines TRBV7-2 with TRBJ1-1; maybe TRBD1 (6 bases). CDR3 length: 13 amino acids. Germline V lookup: CDR1 SGHTA, CDR2 FQGNSA. The V and J ends lost 3 bases and 6 bases respectively, with 11 bases between them. The CDR3 DNA is TGTGCCAGCAGCTTCCTCAGGGGTCCTGAAGCTTTCTTT. It is translated as CASSFLRGPEAFF.

This clonotype was counted ten times or more. This chain connects TRBV30 to TRBJ2-3; D is perhaps TRBD1 (5 bases). V was pared by 0 bases and J by 5 bases, with 9 bases between. The CDR3 has 13 residues. CDR1 and CDR2 from the germline V gene are GTSNPN and SVGIG (reference sequence). The CDR3 region is CAWSVRQLDTQYF. As DNA, the CDR3 is TGTGCCTGGAGTGTAAGACAGTTAGATACGCAGTATTTT.

In its sample, this clonotype was seen many times. The CDR3 DNA is TGTGCCACCAGTCCCGGACAGGGCGCTGAAAAACTGTTTTTT. As protein: CATSPGQGAEKLFF. The chain has TRBV15 and TRBJ1-4, with 8 nucleotides matching TRBD1. Germline values: CDR1 LNHNV, CDR2 YYDKDF (reference sequence). The CDR3 is 14 amino acids. V dropped 6 bases and J dropped 7; count of bases not matched to a gene: 7.